This T cell receptor beta chain was retrieved from a study of OX40 agonist ivuxolimab in advanced cancers. Notes on the research overall: The costimulatory receptor OX40 (CD134) was targeted by ivuxolimab, a fully human IgG2 agonistic monoclonal antibody. Intravenous ivuxolimab was administered to patients every 2 weeks at six dose levels: 0.01, 0.1, 0.3, 1.5, 3 and 10 mg/kg. Of the approximately 50 dose-escalation patients, hepatocellular carcinoma was present in approximately 20, melanoma in some 15, renal cell carcinoma in 9 and head and neck cancer in 9. The dose-escalation cohort was about 86% male with a mean age of about 65 years, ranging from about 20 to 85. Prior anti-PD-1, anti-PD-L1 or anti-CTLA-4 therapy was permitted, and checkpoint inhibitors had been received by more than 35% of dose-escalation patients. Partial responses occurred in three dose-escalation patients: two with cutaneous melanoma and one with hepatocellular carcinoma. The purpose of peripheral TCRbeta sequencing was to test whether ivuxolimab changed TCR sequence diversity and led to clonal T-cell expansion. The monotherapy dose-escalation portion (N ≈ 57 patients) of the phase I ivuxolimab trial is reported in the paper. What the research found in general, with its limitations: At doses of 0.1 to 3.0 mg/kg, clonal expansion of both CD4+ and CD8+ T cells in blood was seen between baseline and week 6. Which antigens the clonally expanded peripheral T cells were specific for was not determined. In the 0.1-3.0 mg/kg groups, partial responders were among the patients with the lowest normalized peripheral clonal expansion, particularly in CD8+ T cells. Low levels of normalized T-cell clonal expansion were also seen in some patients who did not respond. On average, CD8+ T cells showed more expanded clones than CD4+ T cells after ivuxolimab.

The trial excluded patients who had a history of autoimmune disease or who were on systemic immunosuppression. Peripheral blood for TCR sequencing was drawn from every dose cohort at baseline, at cycle 4 day 1 and at cycle 7 day 1. Samples were obtained from an open-label, multicenter, first-in-human phase I dose-escalation trial of ivuxolimab. Adults with locally advanced or metastatic melanoma, renal cell, hepatocellular, or head and neck squamous cell carcinoma were enrolled in the trial. CD4+ and CD8+ T cells were sorted separately from peripheral blood before TCR sequencing. Genomic DNA was extracted from sorted cells for sequencing of the TCRbeta CDR3 region. TCRbeta CDR3 regions were sequenced using the immunoSEQ Assay. The table was pulled from immuneACCESS by TCRdb, which kept in-frame rearrangements only. Such tables lose some clones; where checked, under half of the loss comes from unresolved V genes, and the rest has no known cause. This sample comprises about 76,000 clones, around 80% of them detected only once. The ten largest clones capture about 1.7% of the sample.

This clone came up a few times. Its antigen has not been determined. Within one base of it there is no much larger clone, and no base qualities were kept. Inclusive of the bounding cysteine and phenylalanine, the CDR3 is 14 residues long. This entry keeps only the CDR3 DNA: 42 bases, framed from base 1. CDR1 MDHEN and CDR2 SYDVKM are derived from the germline V gene. Unmatched junction bases come to 7, with V trimmed by 6 bases and J by 6 bases. Sample: CD4+ or CD8+ T cells sorted from blood, taken in a trial of the OX40 agonist ivuxolimab. This TCR was sampled from an adult with an advanced solid tumor such as melanoma, head and neck, liver or kidney cancer. The chain is encoded by TRBV28 joined to TRBJ1-5, with 8 bases in between that match TRBD1. This receptor carries the CDR3 CASRGQVWAQPQHF. In nucleotides, the sequence is TGTGCCAGCAGGGGACAGGTCTGGGCTCAGCCCCAGCATTTT.